A selection of T cell receptor beta chains follows, all from one sample in a study of shared clonotypes between healthy human individuals. Clones were read by immunoSEQ multiplex PCR, and TCRdb kept only the in-frame ones, dropping some. This sample has approximately 720,000 clones, with approximately 75% found just once. Sequencing was done on a sample of memory CD4+ T cells sorted from blood. These receptors were taken from a woman aged 25 to 39 in good health. Each CDR3 is given with its conserved first and last residue. The order of the fields is clone size, D gene, V gene, J gene, CDR3 protein, CDR3 DNA. D genes are given only for firm matches. Rows may omit the clone size; those that give it use once, few, many or a size class.

few,NA,TRBV5-4,TRBJ1-2,CASSLEYYGYTF,TGTGCCAGCAGCTTGGAGTACTATGGCTACACCTTC
NA,NA,TRBV7-8,TRBJ2-7,CASSLPQSGNDEQYF,TGTGCCAGCAGCCTTCCCCAGTCGGGGAATGACGAGCAGTACTTC
NA,TRBD2,TRBV27,TRBJ2-5,CASSPALAGGETQYF,TGTGCCAGCAGTCCGGCTCTAGCGGGAGGAGAGACCCAGTACTTC
NA,TRBD2,TRBV5-1,TRBJ2-1,CASSLVGLAGMDEQFF,TGCGCCAGCAGCTTGGTGGGACTAGCGGGAATGGATGAGCAGTTCTTC
NA,NA,TRBV6-1,TRBJ1-2,CASSPDSHGGYTF,TGTGCCAGCAGCCCGGACAGTCACGGAGGCTACACCTTC
NA,NA,TRBV2,TRBJ2-7,CASTNGWGSYEQYF,TGTGCCAGCACAAATGGGTGGGGCTCCTACGAGCAGTACTTC
NA,NA,TRBV7-8,TRBJ2-7,CASSLAWGATSYEQYF,TGTGCCAGCAGCTTAGCATGGGGGGCGACATCCTACGAGCAGTACTTC
NA,NA,TRBV19,TRBJ1-5,CASSNQGFNQPQHF,TGTGCCAGTAGTAACCAGGGGTTCAATCAGCCCCAGCATTTT
many,NA,TRBV6-4,TRBJ2-3,CASSDGRYTDTQYF,TGTGCCAGCAGTGACGGACGGTACACAGATACGCAGTATTTT
few,TRBD1,TRBV18,TRBJ2-1,CASSPLGQGAYEQFF,TGTGCCAGCTCACCACTGGGACAGGGGGCCTATGAGCAGTTCTTC
NA,NA,TRBV18,TRBJ1-1,CASSPGRNTEAFF,TGTGCCAGCTCACCGGGACGGAACACTGAAGCTTTCTTT
NA,TRBD1,TRBV2,TRBJ2-5,CASSDPGQGSGETQYF,TGTGCCAGCAGTGACCCGGGACAGGGGTCCGGGGAGACCCAGTACTTC
few,NA,TRBV9,TRBJ1-3,CASSARSSGNTIYF,TGTGCCAGCAGCGCCCGAAGCTCTGGAAACACCATATATTTT
NA,NA,TRBV9,TRBJ2-7,CASSGSIYEQYF,TGTGCCAGCAGCGGATCAATATACGAGCAGTACTTC
once,NA,TRBV28,TRBJ2-7,CASSPSRGVGEQYF,TGTGCCAGCAGCCCCAGCCGTGGGGTGGGCGAGCAGTACTTC
many,NA,TRBV10-2,TRBJ2-7,CASSERTSLKQYF,TGCGCCAGCAGTGAGAGAACTAGTCTCAAGCAGTACTTC
few,NA,TRBV29-1,TRBJ1-2,CSVAGWGLHYGYTF,TGCAGCGTTGCGGGGTGGGGATTGCACTATGGCTACACCTTC
NA,TRBD1,TRBV25-1,TRBJ1-5,CASSEPGTDHQPQHF,TGTGCCAGCAGTGAACCCGGGACAGATCATCAGCCCCAGCATTTT
NA,NA,TRBV5-1,TRBJ2-4,CASSLGESPQGIQYF,TGCGCCAGCAGCTTAGGGGAGAGCCCTCAAGGCATTCAGTACTTC
NA,NA,TRBV7-2,TRBJ1-5,CASSLFGQPQHF,TGTGCCAGCAGCTTATTCGGTCAGCCCCAGCATTTT
once,NA,TRBV10-1,TRBJ2-7,CASSERAYEQYF,TGCGCCAGCAGTGAGAGGGCCTACGAGCAGTACTTC
NA,NA,TRBV13,TRBJ2-6,CASSLNLLGANVLTF,TGTGCCAGCAGCTTAAACTTACTTGGGGCCAACGTCCTGACTTTC
NA,TRBD1,TRBV10-3,TRBJ2-7,CAISESKDRVGYEQYF,TGTGCCATCAGTGAGTCGAAGGACAGGGTCGGGTACGAGCAGTACTTC
NA,NA,TRBV25-1,TRBJ1-3,CASRGADMGNTIYF,TGTGCCAGCAGGGGGGCGGACATGGGAAACACCATATATTTT